Following are 20 T cell receptor beta chains from one sample sequenced in a study of OX40 agonist ivuxolimab in advanced cancers. TCRdb's copy holds only in-frame clones and misses some; the assay was immunoSEQ multiplex PCR. The repertoire holds about 67,000 clones, with roughly 90% as singletons. The input for sequencing was CD4+ or CD8+ T cells sorted from blood, taken in a trial of the OX40 agonist ivuxolimab. All receptors derive from an adult with an advanced solid tumor such as melanoma, head and neck, liver or kidney cancer.

This clone has only one observation. The chain's CDR3 is CASTGMTSGSVYNEQFF. The DNA of the CDR3 is TGTGCCAGCACCGGAATGACTAGCGGGAGTGTCTACAATGAGCAGTTCTTC. The chain combines TRBV7-8 with TRBJ2-1; 12 nucleotides match TRBD2. The CDR3 has 17 residues. Germline V gene lookup returns CDR1 SGHVS and CDR2 FQNEAQ. V was pared by 7 bases and J by 3 bases, with 10 bases of the junction left unmatched.

This clone has a single count. The chain uses TRBV5-4 and TRBJ2-3; D may be TRBD2 (5 bases). The CDR3 extends over 16 amino acids. Germline CDR1 reads SGHNT; CDR2 reads YYREEE (reference sequence). V shed 0 bases and J shed 0 bases, with 11 bases lying between them. In DNA, the CDR3 is TGTGCCAGCAGCTTGGGAGCGAGGGCCAGCACAGATACGCAGTATTTT. It translates to CASSLGARASTDTQYF.

The rearrangement joins TRBV4-2 to TRBJ1-3; TRBD1 matches at 9 bases. Germline V lookup: CDR1 LGHNA, CDR2 YNFKEQ. The CDR3 loop spans 16 amino acids. Losses at the gene ends were 5 bases for V and 8 bases for J; bases not matched to a gene: 13. DNA of the CDR3: TGTGCCAGCAGCGATTCCGGGACAGGGAAGGGGGACACCATATATTTT. It is translated as CASSDSGTGKGDTIYF.

This clone was observed a single time. The V and J genes are TRBV6-1 and TRBJ1-2; D not certain. The V gene lost 2 bases and the J gene lost 2 bases, with 9 bases spanning the gap. CDR3 length: 14 amino acids. CDR1 and CDR2 (germline): MNHNS, SASEGT. The CDR3 loop reads CASSEIYANYGYTF. CDR3 DNA sequence: TGTGCCAGCAGTGAAATTTACGCGAACTATGGCTACACCTTC.

The chain combines TRBV7-2 with TRBJ1-4; the D gene is possibly TRBD1 (5 bases). The CDR3 extends over 15 amino acids. V was cut by 1 base and J by 5 bases, with 11 bases left in between. The germline gives CDR1 SGHTA, CDR2 FQGNSA. The CDR3 here is CASSLVGARNEKLFF. Written as DNA, the CDR3 is TGTGCCAGCAGCTTAGTCGGGGCGCGGAATGAAAAACTGTTTTTT. The full variable domain, with the rest looked up from reference TRBV7-2 and TRBJ1-4, is GAGVSQSPSNKVTEKGKDVELRCDPISGHTALYWYRQSLGQGLEFLIYFQGNSAPDKSGLPSDRFSAERTGGSVSTLTIQRTQQEDSAVYLCASSLVGARNEKLFFGSGTQLSVL.

This clone appeared a single time. The J gene is TRBJ1-6, the V gene TRBV6-5, with no clear D. The germline V and J ends were trimmed by 2 bases and 5 bases, with 13 bases remaining between them. Germline-derived CDR1 and CDR2 are MNHEY and SVGAGI. CDR3 length equals 16 residues. In nucleotides, the CDR3 is TGTGCCAGCAGTTACCGGCAGGTTAGGGATAATTCACCCCTCCACTTT. Amino acid sequence: CASSYRQVRDNSPLHF.

This chain links TRBV2 with TRBJ2-3; no firm D call. The germline gives CDR1 SNHLY, CDR2 FYNNEI. The CDR3 runs to 14 residues. V lost 2 bases and J lost 0, with 6 bases in between. In DNA, the CDR3 is TGTGCCAGCAGTGAATTGTCTAGCACAGATACGCAGTATTTT. Protein: CASSELSSTDTQYF.

CDR3 in DNA: TGTGCCAGCAGCGGGTCGGGGGGCCCCTACGAGCAGTACTTC. Translation gives CASSGSGGPYEQYF. The chain employs TRBV7-2 and TRBJ2-7; the D gene is possibly TRBD2 (7 bases). Germline V lookup: CDR1 SGHTA, CDR2 FQGNSA. V lost 5 bases to trimming and J lost 2 bases, with 13 bases between them. The CDR3 is 14 residues long.

This clone showed up just once. The rearrangement links TRBV4-1 to TRBJ2-3; maybe TRBD1 (5 bases). The length of the CDR3 is 17 residues. V gave up 1 base and J gave up 0 bases, with 14 bases separating them. Germline V CDR1 and CDR2: MGHRA, YSYEKL. CDR3 nucleotides: TGCGCCAGCAGCCAAGGGTCAGGGCTTGCTAGCACAGATACGCAGTATTTT. Amino acids: CASSQGSGLASTDTQYF.

The chain combines TRBV19 with TRBJ2-1; TRBD2 matches 14 bases. CDR3 length: 15 residues. The germline V gene has CDR1 LNHDA and CDR2 SQIVND (reference sequence). J gave up 8 bases and V 8 bases, and 8 bases lay outside the gene matches. The CDR3 loop is CASAGLAGGRDEQFF. CDR3 DNA: TGTGCCAGTGCCGGACTAGCGGGAGGCCGGGATGAGCAGTTCTTC.

This chain joins TRBV4-1 and TRBJ1-3, with a possible D match to TRBD1 (6 bases). Trimming left V 1 base short and J 8 bases short, with 15 bases between. CDR1 and CDR2 from the germline V gene are MGHRA and YSYEKL. The CDR3 sequence is 15 residues long. The CDR3 region is CASSQGGLGSYTIYF. In DNA form, the CDR3 reads TGCGCCAGCAGCCAAGGGGGGCTCGGATCGTACACCATATATTTT.

The V and J genes are TRBV11-2 and TRBJ2-3, with D perhaps TRBD2 (6 bases). CDR1 is SGHAT, CDR2 FQNNGV, per germline. The CDR3 runs 14 residues. V was trimmed by 3 bases and J by 7 bases, leaving 14 bases between them. The DNA for the CDR3 is TGTGCCAGCAGCTTCGTTGAGGGAGGAAATACGCAGTATTTT. As protein: CASSFVEGGNTQYF. Combining the CDR3 with reference TRBV11-2 and TRBJ2-3 gives the whole variable domain EAGVAQSPRYKIIEKRQSVAFWCNPISGHATLYWYQQILGQGPKLLIQFQNNGVVDDSQLPKDRFSAERLKGVDSTLKIQPAKLEDSAVYLCASSFVEGGNTQYFGPGTRLTVL.

The chain joins TRBV28 to TRBJ1-5, with D possibly matching TRBD1 (5 bases). Trimming took 5 bases from V and 4 from J, leaving 24 bases between them. The CDR3 length is 18 residues. Germline V CDR1 and CDR2: MDHEN, SYDVKM. In DNA form, the CDR3 reads TGTGCCAGCAGTAACAAGCACCTGGGACTGCGGCTAAATCAGCCCCAGCATTTT. As protein: CASSNKHLGLRLNQPQHF.

The V gene is TRBV7-8, the J gene TRBJ2-1, with 10 bases fitting TRBD2. The CDR3 has 14 residues. Per germline, CDR1 SGHVS and CDR2 FQNEAQ. After removal of 5 bases from V and 7 bases from J, the junction contained 5 bases not matched to a gene. This chain's CDR3 is CASSSGGARNEQFF. The CDR3 nucleotides are TGTGCCAGCAGCAGCGGGGGGGCAAGAAATGAGCAGTTCTTC.

The chain recombines TRBV7-7 with TRBJ2-5; 9 nucleotides agree with TRBD1. The CDR3 loop spans 14 amino acids. The V segment lost 5 bases and the J segment 5 bases; nucleotides outside the gene matches: 6. Germline lookup yields CDR1 SSHAT and CDR2 FNYEAQ (reference sequence). The DNA of the CDR3 is TGTGCCAGCAGCCCCGGACAGGGGAGGGAGACCCAGTACTTC. Protein: CASSPGQGRETQYF.

As for this clone: One end of the junction does not line up with germline, which may come from a read error. The V gene is TRBV6-5, the J gene TRBJ1-2; D is uncertain. This CDR3 is built from 12 residues. CDR1 MNHEY and CDR2 SVGAGI come from the germline V gene. DNA for the CDR3: TGTGCCAGCAGCCTATCATCTAAGACCCTGTTCTTC. Residues: CASSLSSKTLFF.

The chain uses TRBV6-1 and TRBJ2-3; 8 bases line up with TRBD2. Germline CDR1 reads MNHNS; CDR2 reads SASEGT. The CDR3 length is 14 residues. V lost 6 bases and J lost 4; bases outside the gene matches: 6. Here the CDR3 reads CASRDGRGSDTQYF. The CDR3 DNA follows: TGTGCCAGCAGGGACGGGAGGGGTTCAGATACGCAGTATTTT.

The genes are TRBV19 and TRBJ2-3; TRBD2 agrees at 7 bases. The germline CDR1 and CDR2 sequences are LNHDA and SQIVND (reference sequence). The CDR3 length is 16 residues. J lost 4 bases, V lost 3 bases, and 10 bases had no gene match. The CDR3 sequence is CASSIGSGRSADTQYF. CDR3 sequence (DNA): TGTGCCAGTAGTATTGGTTCCGGGAGGTCGGCAGATACGCAGTATTTT.

The chain employs TRBV11-2 and TRBJ2-2; 12 bases align to TRBD1. V was pared by 3 bases and J by 7 bases, with 9 bases of the junction left unmatched. Germline values: CDR1 SGHAT, CDR2 FQNNGV. The CDR3 spans 17 residues. Here the CDR3 DNA reads TGTGCCAGCAGCTTCGGGCAGGGACAGGGGGCAATCGGGGAGCTGTTTTTT. Protein: CASSFGQGQGAIGELFF.

In this sample, this clone turned up a few times. The gene calls are TRBV5-4 and TRBJ2-7, with 7 bases that match TRBD1. CDR3 length equals 14 residues. After removal of 5 bases from V and 0 bases from J, the junction contained 5 bases not matched to a gene. The germline CDR1 and CDR2 sequences are SGHNT and YYREEE (reference sequence). The CDR3 spells CASSRQGGSYEQYF. In DNA, the CDR3 is TGTGCCAGCAGTAGACAGGGTGGCTCCTACGAGCAGTACTTC. Variable domain in full (rest from reference TRBV5-4 and TRBJ2-7): ETGVTQSPTHLIKTRGQQVTLRCSSQSGHNTVSWYQQALGQGPQFIFQYYREEENGRGNFPPRFSGLQFPNYSSELNVNALELDDSALYLCASSRQGGSYEQYFGPGTRLTVT.